Listed below are T cell receptor beta chains from one sample, sequenced in a study of CD8+ T cells in alopecia areata. Sequencing was performed with immunoSEQ multiplex PCR; in TCRdb, only in-frame clones are kept and a portion is missing. The sample has about 210,000 clones; roughly 64% are singletons. The sample was CD4+ T cells sorted from blood, taken at week 4, from a patient treated with tofacitinib. The receptors were sampled from a human donor with alopecia areata. CDR3s include the opening cysteine and the closing phenylalanine or tryptophan. A D gene is named only where the DNA matches it firmly. Some rows mark clone size as missing; the rest say once, few, many or name a class of expanded clone.

-	TRBJ1-1	TRBV9	-	15	TGTGCCAGCAGCGTAGAGTTGAAGGGGAACACTGAAGCTTTCTTT	CASSVELKGNTEAFF
-	TRBJ2-2	TRBV19	TRBD1	14	TGTGCAGCAGCCGACAGGGGGCATGGCGGGGAGCTGTTTTTT	CAAADRGHGGELFF
-	TRBJ1-5	TRBV7-9	-	13	TGTGCCAGCAGCTCGGACGGGAATCAGCCCCAGCATTTT	CASSSDGNQPQHF
once	TRBJ1-2	TRBV5-4	-	14	TGTGCCAGCAGCGGAGGGCCGAGGGGCTATGGCTACACCTTC	CASSGGPRGYGYTF
-	TRBJ2-3	TRBV4-3	TRBD2	18	TGCGCCAGCAGCCAAGAGGTTCCGAGCGGGGGACCCACGAATACGCAGTATTTT	CASSQEVPSGGPTNTQYF
-	TRBJ1-3	TRBV5-1	-	16	TGCGCCAGCAGCTCCTGGGGCGCGACCTCTGGAAACACCATATATTTT	CASSSWGATSGNTIYF
-	TRBJ2-2	TRBV5-1	-	13	TGCGCCAGCAGCTTCGACTCCACCGGGGAGCTGTTTTTT	CASSFDSTGELFF
-	TRBJ2-2	TRBV29-1	-	12	TGCAGCGTCCTACAAACACCCGGGGAGCTGTTTTTT	CSVLQTPGELFF
-	TRBJ2-3	TRBV9	-	13	TGTGCCAGCAGCGTTGGGCACACAGATACGCAGTATTTT	CASSVGHTDTQYF
-	TRBJ1-3	TRBV29-1	-	13	TGCAGCGTTTACCAACGGCGGGAAAACACCATATATTTT	CSVYQRRENTIYF
-	TRBJ2-5	TRBV7-9	-	13	TGTGCCAGCAGCTTAGGGGGCGAGGAGACCCAGTACTTC	CASSLGGEETQYF
-	TRBJ1-6	TRBV4-3	TRBD1	15	TGCGCCAGCAGCCAAGGGGACAGTTCCTATTCACCCCTCCACTTT	CASSQGDSSYSPLHF
-	TRBJ2-5	TRBV7-2	TRBD2	14	TGTGCCAGCAGCCAAGGGACTAGAAAAGAGACCCAGTACTTC	CASSQGTRKETQYF
-	TRBJ1-1	TRBV14	-	13	TGTGCCAGCAGCCAAGTTTGGAACACTGAAGCTTTCTTT	CASSQVWNTEAFF
few	TRBJ1-6	TRBV23-1	-	15	TGCGCCAGCAGTCAAACGGCTCCCGGGGATTCACCCCTCCACTTT	CASSQTAPGDSPLHF
-	TRBJ1-2	TRBV4-2	-	14	TGTGCCAGCAGCCAAGATGTGAAGGCCCTGGGCTACACCTTC	CASSQDVKALGYTF
-	TRBJ1-3	TRBV5-6	-	15	TGTGCCAGCAGCTTGCCTTCCCGCTCTGGAAACACCATATATTTT	CASSLPSRSGNTIYF
-	TRBJ2-5	TRBV6-1	-	13	TGTGCCAGCTCTGGGGGCGGGGAAGAGACCCAGTACTTC	CASSGGGEETQYF
-	TRBJ2-7	TRBV29-1	-	11	TGCAGCGTTGGGCCCCTGGGCGAGCAGTACTTC	CSVGPLGEQYF
-	TRBJ2-1	TRBV5-4	TRBD2	15	TGTGCCAGCAGCTTGACTAGCGGGGGTTACAATGAGCAGTTCTTC	CASSLTSGGYNEQFF
-	TRBJ1-2	TRBV30	-	14	TGTGCCTGGAGTCTGTACGGGGGGCCCTCTGGCTACACCTTC	CAWSLYGGPSGYTF
few	TRBJ2-7	TRBV7-9	TRBD2	14	TGTGCCAGCAGCCTCAGCGGGGCCTCCTACGAGCAGTACTTC	CASSLSGASYEQYF
-	TRBJ2-1	TRBV9	-	16	TGTGCCAGCAGCCCTACAAGAAATTTTAGGACGGGTGAGCAGTTCTTC	CASSPTRNFRTGEQFF
once	TRBJ2-7	TRBV2	-	14	TGTGCCAGCAGTGAAGCCTTTGGGGGCTACGAGCAGTACTTC	CASSEAFGGYEQYF
-	TRBJ1-4	TRBV19	TRBD1	15	TGTGCCAGTAGTATGGGGACAGGCTTTGGAGAAAAACTGTTTTTT	CASSMGTGFGEKLFF